This is a list of T cell receptor beta chains from one sample in a study of shared clonotypes between healthy human individuals. Using immunoSEQ multiplex PCR, the repertoire was profiled, and TCRdb retains in-frame clones only, with some absent. The sample has around 2,000,000 clones, about 95% seen once. Sequenced sample: naive CD8+ T cells sorted from blood. These receptor sequences come from a man younger than 35 in good health. The CDR3 runs from the conserved cysteine through the conserved F or W. A row's size may be missing; if present it is once, few, many or a size class.

clone size: .; J gene: TRBJ1-2; V gene: TRBV19; CDR3 protein: CSHQDRGPGYTF
clone size: .; J gene: TRBJ2-2; V gene: TRBV27; CDR3 protein: CASGWGGLAGVGNTGELFF
clone size: .; J gene: TRBJ2-2; V gene: TRBV4-3; CDR3 protein: CASSYSGSSTGELFF
clone size: .; J gene: TRBJ2-3; V gene: TRBV7-3; CDR3 protein: CASSYTGGPADTQYF
clone size: .; J gene: TRBJ1-4; V gene: TRBV2; CDR3 protein: CASRGRTGEVEKLFF
clone size: .; J gene: TRBJ2-7; V gene: TRBV10-3; CDR3 protein: CAIRGGAGDEQYF
clone size: .; J gene: TRBJ1-1; V gene: TRBV4-1; CDR3 protein: CASSQGVGTEAFF
clone size: .; J gene: TRBJ2-7; V gene: TRBV28; CDR3 protein: CASSHGQGYEQYF
clone size: .; J gene: TRBJ2-1; V gene: TRBV5-1; CDR3 protein: CASRLAGGNEQFF
clone size: .; J gene: TRBJ2-1; V gene: TRBV30; CDR3 protein: CAWSSTGGLYNEQFF
clone size: .; J gene: TRBJ2-1; V gene: TRBV11-3; CDR3 protein: CASSEGLPHEQFF
clone size: .; J gene: TRBJ2-1; V gene: TRBV2; CDR3 protein: CASTPQVGQSSYNEQFF
clone size: .; J gene: TRBJ1-2; V gene: TRBV30; CDR3 protein: CAWIRIPGTGGYTF
clone size: .; J gene: TRBJ1-2; V gene: TRBV9; CDR3 protein: CASSVAGGYGYTF
clone size: .; J gene: TRBJ2-2; V gene: TRBV6-5; CDR3 protein: CASRENRGITGELFF
clone size: .; J gene: TRBJ2-3; V gene: TRBV5-1; CDR3 protein: CASSLDRANTDTQYF
clone size: .; J gene: TRBJ2-1; V gene: TRBV11-2; CDR3 protein: CASERGSSYNEQFF
clone size: .; J gene: TRBJ2-2; V gene: TRBV30; CDR3 protein: CAGPTGTGELFF
clone size: .; J gene: TRBJ2-3; V gene: TRBV5-6; CDR3 protein: CASSFTGGMDTQYF
clone size: .; J gene: TRBJ1-5; V gene: TRBV27; CDR3 protein: CASSLLAGGNQPQHF
clone size: .; J gene: TRBJ1-1; V gene: TRBV5-1; CDR3 protein: CASSFKGTGGQGTEAFF
clone size: .; J gene: TRBJ2-1; V gene: TRBV4-1; CDR3 protein: CASSQGRTVYNEQFF
clone size: .; J gene: TRBJ2-7; V gene: TRBV25-1; CDR3 protein: CASSEWRRSSYEQYF
clone size: once; J gene: TRBJ1-4; V gene: TRBV4-1; CDR3 protein: CASSQTGLGEKLFF
clone size: .; J gene: TRBJ1-1; V gene: TRBV19; CDR3 protein: CASSIAEGTEAFF
clone size: .; J gene: TRBJ1-2; V gene: TRBV6-5; CDR3 protein: CASRDGNFYGYTF
clone size: .; J gene: TRBJ1-1; V gene: TRBV7-9; CDR3 protein: CASSLGEFMNTEAFF